This T cell receptor beta chain derives from a study of shared clonotypes between healthy human individuals. Study-wide findings and caveats: The study drew on few donors, limiting represented genetic and exposure-history diversity.

Worth noting for this clone: What it recognizes is unknown.

The authors loaded 150 to 250 ng DNA, some 32,000 T cell genomes, into sorted-subset replicate PCRs. TCRdb's copy holds only in-frame clones and misses some; the assay was immunoSEQ multiplex PCR. The sample includes some 2.1 million clones, around 96% of them seen just once. CD45RO-negative, CCR7-selected cells formed the naive CD8 fraction, which excluded terminally differentiated effector memory CD45RA+ cells. This CDR3 has 16 amino acids. Germline CDR1 MDHEN, CDR2 SYDVKM. Trimming cost V 5 bases and J 4 bases; bases outside gene matches: 8. The receptor's source is a man younger than 30 in good health. The specimen sequenced was naive CD8+ T cells sorted from blood. This chain connects TRBV28 to TRBJ1-6; 7 bases are a match to TRBD1. CDR3: CASSGVEGQYNSPLHF. As DNA, the CDR3 is TGTGCCAGCAGTGGGGTTGAGGGACAGTATAATTCACCCCTCCACTTT.